This T cell receptor beta chain originates from a study of T cells in Graves' hyperthyroidism and ophthalmopathy. Study as a whole: Peripheral blood was taken when the disease was first diagnosed, before any treatment began.

Diagnostic decisions used clinical symptoms, serum thyroxine and TRAb, thyroid ultrasound and orbital computed tomography. Notes on the study in general: The majority of expanded thyroid clonotypes above 0.001 also appeared in blood.

This clonotype was seen repeatedly, ten times or more. The target antigen is unknown. Germline V CDR1 and CDR2: SQVTM, ANQGSEA. The V gene lost 4 bases and the J gene lost 2 bases, with 21 bases spanning the gap. The length of the CDR3 is 16 residues. TCR beta CDR3 regions were amplified from RNA. The primer set for the first-round RT-PCR of the TCR CDR3 was HTBI. TCRdb reprocessed the multiplex PCR reads with MiXCR, giving one entry per CDR3 protein. The sample shows about 740,000 distinct CDR3 sequences, less than 15% of them seen only once. The J gene is TRBJ2-7, the V gene TRBV29-1; the D is unclear. The sample comprised blood. The TCR originated in a woman in her late teens or twenties with Graves' hyperthyroidism. In DNA, the CDR3 is TGCAGCGTTGTGCAGCGCTATAGGCGTAACGCCTACGAGCAGTACTTC. It is translated as CSVVQRYRRNAYEQYF.